This T cell receptor beta chain was found in a study of OX40 agonist ivuxolimab in advanced cancers. The germline V and J ends were trimmed by 8 bases and 6 bases, with 13 bases remaining between them. This CDR3 is 13 amino acids long. Germline CDR1 is SGHVS and CDR2 is FQNEAQ. The method was immunoSEQ multiplex PCR; TCRdb's version includes in-frame clones alone and lacks a portion of them. This table has around 72,000 clones, 75% to 85% appearing once. At cycle 4 day 1, cycle 7 day 1, and baseline, blood was sampled. The clonotype comes from an adult with an advanced solid tumor such as melanoma, head and neck, liver or kidney cancer. The chain is built from TRBV7-8 and TRBJ2-2; D ambiguous. The input for sequencing was CD4+ or CD8+ T cells sorted from blood, taken in a trial of the OX40 agonist ivuxolimab. CDR3 coding DNA: TGTGCCAGCCACCCCTCACCTCCCGGGGAGCTGTTTTTT. Translation gives CASHPSPPGELFF.